These 10 T cell receptor beta chains originate from one sample sequenced in a study of shared clonotypes between healthy human individuals. TCRdb's table, derived via immunoSEQ multiplex PCR, lists solely in-frame clones and lacks some. The table shows 2 million to 2.5 million clones, with 85% to 95% occurring only once. Sequenced material: naive CD4+ T cells from PBMCs. Noted subset: CD45RA+ positively selected. All receptors derive from a young man in good health. Some clones in this sample may be carry-over from other donors' samples.

On this clone itself: The sample contains more than one DNA sequence encoding this CDR3. The chain joins TRBV7-2 to TRBJ1-5; 7 nucleotides line up with TRBD1. J lost 2 bases, V lost 4 bases, and 2 bases had no gene match. Germline CDR1 is SGHTA and CDR2 is FQGNSA. The CDR3 runs to 14 residues. The CDR3 is CASSSRGGNQPQHF. DNA for the CDR3: TGTGCCAGCAGCTCCAGGGGGGGCAATCAGCCCCAGCATTTT.

The chain carries TRBV27 and TRBJ2-3; 9 bases align to TRBD2. Trimming cost V 8 bases and J 7 bases; bases outside gene matches: 13. This CDR3 spans 15 amino acids. The V gene's germline CDR1 is MNHEY and CDR2 SMNVEV (reference sequence). Written as DNA, the CDR3 is TGTGCCAGCGGGGGGGTGGCGGGAGGGCCTTATACGCAGTATTTT. Its translation: CASGGVAGGPYTQYF.

This sequence joins TRBV5-6 and TRBJ2-3; D unclear. Germline CDR1 is SGHDT and CDR2 is YYEEEE. V shed 0 bases and J shed 6 bases, with 2 bases lying between them. The CDR3 loop spans 11 amino acids. CDR3 DNA sequence: TGTGCCAGCAGCTTGGGTGATACGCAGTATTTT. Translated, it gives CASSLGDTQYF.

The chain combines TRBV15 with TRBJ2-3, with 8 positions matching TRBD2. CDR1 is LNHNV and CDR2 is YYDKDF in the germline V gene (reference sequence). The CDR3 spans 16 residues. The J segment lost 2 bases and the V segment lost 4 bases, leaving 8 bases of the junction unmatched. The CDR3, as DNA: TGTGCCACCAGCACCGGGAGGGCGGGATTCACAGATACGCAGTATTTT. Translated: CATSTGRAGFTDTQYF.

This clone was observed a single time. This chain uses TRBV5-1 with TRBJ1-4, with D unclear. Germline V CDR1 and CDR2: SGHRS, YFSETQ. This CDR3 region has 14 residues. V was pared by 0 bases and J by 0 bases, with 3 bases between. The CDR3 DNA reads TGCGCCAGCAGCTTGGAAGCAACTAATGAAAAACTGTTTTTT. Translation gives CASSLEATNEKLFF. The whole variable domain, remainder taken from reference TRBV5-1 and TRBJ1-4, is KAGVTQTPRYLIKTRGQQVTLSCSPISGHRSVSWYQQTPGQGLQFLFEYFSETQRNKGNFPGRFSGRQFSNSRSEMNVSTLELGDSALYLCASSLEATNEKLFFGSGTQLSVL.

The chain carries TRBV7-6 and TRBJ2-7; D is ambiguous. Trimming shortened V by 3 bases and J by 6 bases, and 15 bases separated the two germline ends. The CDR3 length is 14 residues. Germline V lookup: CDR1 SGHVS, CDR2 FNYEAQ. CDR3 in DNA: TGTGCCAGCAGCTTGGAAATCCCGTCTGCCGAGCAGTACTTC. As protein: CASSLEIPSAEQYF.

The chain carries TRBV30 and TRBJ1-4; D is unresolved. Germline CDR1 is GTSNPN and CDR2 is SVGIG (reference sequence). The CDR3 totals 13 residues. Trimming cost V 2 bases and J 6 bases, with 10 bases left between them. CDR3 residues: CAWSSQNYEKLFF. The DNA of the CDR3 is TGTGCCTGGAGTAGTCAGAACTATGAAAAACTGTTTTTT.

J is TRBJ2-6 and V is TRBV5-4; D is unresolved. In germline, CDR1 is SGHNT, CDR2 YYREEE (reference sequence). The ends were cut back, 2 bases at V and 4 bases at J, with 10 bases in the middle. The CDR3 covers 15 residues. The CDR3 reads CASSFVAAGANVLTF. Written as DNA, the CDR3 is TGTGCCAGCAGCTTCGTTGCCGCCGGGGCCAACGTCCTGACTTTC.

This chain connects TRBV28 to TRBJ1-4, with D possibly matching TRBD1 (5 bases). The CDR3 spans 12 residues. Per germline, CDR1 MDHEN and CDR2 SYDVKM. The V end lost 6 bases, the J end lost 8 bases, and 10 bases lay between the germline ends. The CDR3 reads CASSGGGEKLFF. CDR3 in DNA: TGTGCCAGCAGCGGGGGAGGGGAAAAACTGTTTTTT.

The chain links TRBV28 to TRBJ1-2, with 8 bases that match TRBD1. V was clipped by 8 bases and J by 8 bases; unmatched bases: 16. CDR3 length: 15 amino acids. CDR1 and CDR2 from the germline V gene are MDHEN and SYDVKM. CDR3 in DNA: TGTGCCAGCGCAAAAGGGGACAGGTCGATAAGCGGCTACACCTTC. This translates into CASAKGDRSISGYTF.